This paragraph covers one TCR beta chain sequence. The antigen remains undetermined. This sample was included in a study of cytomegalovirus exposure and HLA in healthy donors. Study in general: Later analysis reported that the approximately 120 validation repertoires shared the platform of the approximately 620 first-cohort repertoires. Study-wide points: Cytomegalovirus association was assigned to about 180 TCR beta chains. Cytomegalovirus status, reportedly, was diagnosed with high specificity and sensitivity by the classifier.

The donors were part of the approximately 120-subject validation cohort, which stood apart from the roughly 670-subject first cohort. Assay: immunoSEQ multiplex PCR; the TCRdb copy retains only in-frame clones and omits some. The sample has about 140,000 clones, 86% seen once; the top ten hold under 3%. J gave up 15 bases and V 2 bases, and 13 bases lay outside the gene matches. Per germline, CDR1 SGHTA and CDR2 FQGNSA. This CDR3 has 14 residues. V usage is TRBV7-2 and J usage is TRBJ2-1; 7 bases match TRBD2. This sequence originates from a man aged 18 to 29 in good health and CMV-seronegative. Input material: PBMCs. The CDR3 DNA sequence: TGTGCCAGCAGCTTAAGTCAGGCTAGCGGACGGGGGTTCTTC. Its protein is CASSLSQASGRGFF. Full variable domain (remainder filled in from reference TRBV7-2 and TRBJ2-1): GAGVSQSPSNKVTEKGKDVELRCDPISGHTALYWYRQSLGQGLEFLIYFQGNSAPDKSGLPSDRFSAERTGGSVSTLTIQRTQQEDSAVYLCASSLSQASGRGFFGPGTRLTVL.